The clone carrying this TCR beta chain was counted only a few times. The sample belongs to a study of T-cell reconstitution after alpha-beta-depleted transplantation in children. The CDR3 runs 15 residues. V shed 7 bases and J 6 bases; nucleotides not matched to a gene: 11. Unique molecular identifiers were incorporated when the TCRbeta library was constructed. TCRdb processed the PCR reads anew with MiXCR; each CDR3 protein has one entry. The profile covers about 640,000 distinct CDR3 sequences, with approximately 17% appearing a single time and 0.9% to 1.2% taken by the ten largest. The source of this sequence is a human donor who donated a stem cell graft to a child with acute myeloid leukemia. The chain is built from TRBV12-3 or TRBV12-4 and TRBJ1-5, with TRBD1 identical over 8 bases. Sequences were derived from PBMCs from the stem cell graft donor, sampled from the stem cell graft. The CDR3 loop is CASKDSQGASQPQHF. The CDR3 DNA follows: TGTGCCAGCAAGGATAGCCAGGGGGCAAGTCAGCCCCAGCATTTT.